This T cell receptor (beta chain) was recorded in a study of blood T cell repertoires in COVID-19. Study at large: Spain, Italy and the United States supplied samples that represented acute and convalescent COVID-19.

This clone was observed a single time. Assignment of participants to cohorts was predicated upon participant-reported clinical history. Original data processing: For nucleated cells, counts were estimated from reference gene primer amplification. The data were produced by immunoSEQ multiplex PCR, yet TCRdb's version contains in-frame clones alone and is incomplete. V, J and clone size were drawn from that table, and D and trimming were deduced from the DNA. The data contain about 220,000 clones, about 80% of them seen just once; the ten biggest clones take up approximately 1.3%. The germline V gene has CDR1 SGHRS and CDR2 YFSETQ. The CDR3 sequence is 14 residues long. J lost 3 bases, V lost 2 bases, and 5 bases had no gene match.

This chain joins TRBV5-1 and TRBJ2-7; 7 nucleotides line up with TRBD1. What was sequenced was PBMCs or T cells enriched from blood (not recorded which). The sequence came from a woman aged 40 to 50 with acute COVID-19. The DNA for the CDR3 is TGCGCCAGCAGCTTTGGGACAGCCAGCTACGAGCAGTACTTC. Its translation: CASSFGTASYEQYF. The full variable domain, with the rest looked up from reference TRBV5-1 and TRBJ2-7, is KAGVTQTPRYLIKTRGQQVTLSCSPISGHRSVSWYQQTPGQGLQFLFEYFSETQRNKGNFPGRFSGRQFSNSRSEMNVSTLELGDSALYLCASSFGTASYEQYFGPGTRLTVT.